Shown below are 23 T cell receptor beta chains from a single sample sequenced in a study of cytomegalovirus exposure and HLA in healthy donors. The repertoire was sequenced with immunoSEQ multiplex PCR; TCRdb's copy has only in-frame clones and lacks some. The sample lists about 160,000 clones, 86% occurring once. Sequencing used PBMCs. These receptors were obtained from a woman in her late teens or twenties in good health and CMV-seronegative.

J is TRBJ1-2 and V is TRBV5-6; D gene unclear. The CDR3 consists of 12 residues. V was shortened by 0 bases and J by 5 bases, with 5 bases between the two germline ends. Germline V gives CDR1 SGHDT, CDR2 YYEEEE. CDR3 protein: CASSLAAYGYTF. CDR3 in DNA: TGTGCCAGCAGCTTGGCAGCGTATGGCTACACCTTC. The complete variable domain, with remaining parts taken from reference TRBV5-6 and TRBJ1-2, reads DAGVTQSPTHLIKTRGQQVTLRCSPKSGHDTVSWYQQALGQGPQFIFQYYEEEERQRGNFPDRFSGHQFPNYSSELNVNALLLGDSALYLCASSLAAYGYTFGSGTRLTVV.

The V call is TRBV6-1, the J call TRBJ2-7, with D perhaps TRBD2 (6 bases). Trimming took off 5 bases at V and 0 bases at J, with 11 bases between the two ends. CDR1 is MNHNS, CDR2 SASEGT, per germline. The length of the CDR3 is 14 residues. The CDR3 DNA sequence: TGTGCCAGCAGTAGGGACTTCAGCTCCTACGAGCAGTACTTC. Residues: CASSRDFSSYEQYF.

The V call is TRBV7-9, the J call TRBJ1-5; TRBD1 matches at 8 bases. The CDR3 loop spans 13 amino acids. V shed 7 bases and J 4 bases; nucleotides not matched to a gene: 3. Per the germline V gene, CDR1 is SEHNR and CDR2 is FQNEAQ (reference sequence). In DNA, the CDR3 is TGTGCCAGCACCCGGGACAGGAATCAGCCCCAGCATTTT. Encoded protein: CASTRDRNQPQHF.

The J gene is TRBJ2-3, the V gene TRBV5-1, with 9 bases identical to TRBD1. The CDR3 has 15 amino acids. The J segment lost 2 bases and the V segment lost 3 bases, leaving 4 bases of the junction unmatched. From germline, CDR1 is SGHRS and CDR2 YFSETQ. CDR3 residues: CASSSGTGSTDTQYF. CDR3 DNA: TGCGCCAGCAGCTCCGGGACAGGGTCCACAGATACGCAGTATTTT.

The chain couples TRBV7-9 to TRBJ1-2; D unresolved. Trimming removed 2 bases from V and 1 base from J, with 8 bases in between. This CDR3 comprises 14 residues. CDR1 is SEHNR and CDR2 is FQNEAQ in the germline V gene (reference sequence). The CDR3 nucleotides are TGTGCCAGCAGCTTACACCGCAGTAACTATGGCTACACCTTC. It codes for CASSLHRSNYGYTF.

This clone occurred once. This chain uses TRBV19 with TRBJ1-1; the D gene is possibly TRBD1 (5 bases). This CDR3 contains 13 residues. V was cut by 7 bases and J by 5 bases, with 14 bases left in between. The germline gives CDR1 LNHDA, CDR2 SQIVND (reference sequence). DNA of the CDR3: TGTGCCAGTAAACTTCTCGGGGGGACTGAAGCTTTCTTT. Translated, it gives CASKLLGGTEAFF.

The chain joins TRBV5-4 to TRBJ2-4, with a possible D match to TRBD1 (6 bases). The CDR3 has 15 amino acids. Trimming took 5 bases from V and 2 from J, leaving 14 bases between them. Looked up from germline, CDR1 is SGHNT and CDR2 is YYREEE (reference sequence). Here the CDR3 reads CASSYPGVTKNIQYF. The CDR3 DNA reads as TGTGCCAGCAGTTACCCAGGGGTTACCAAAAACATTCAGTACTTC.

The sample holds one count of this clone. The rearrangement links TRBV6-5 to TRBJ2-1, with TRBD2 as a possible D gene (5 bases). This CDR3 spans 14 amino acids. Trimming removed 2 bases from V and 1 base from J, with 6 bases in between. The germline CDR1 and CDR2 sequences are MNHEY and SVGAGI. The CDR3 coding sequence is TGTGCCAGCAGTTACGGAGGTTCCTACAATGAGCAGTTCTTC. Translation: CASSYGGSYNEQFF.

The chain is built from TRBV27 and TRBJ2-7, with TRBD2 matching 7 bases. CDR3 length: 15 residues. Germline V lookup: CDR1 MNHEY, CDR2 SMNVEV (reference sequence). The J segment lost 3 bases and the V segment lost 4 bases, leaving 9 bases of the junction unmatched. The CDR3 DNA follows: TGTGCCAGCAGTTACTCGGGGGGATTCCTCTACGAGCAGTACTTC. Amino acids: CASSYSGGFLYEQYF.

This clone was detected once. Without the conserved terminal phenylalanine or tryptophan, this CDR3 likely stems from a read error. The limits of the CDR3 on the DNA are not certain, so only TCRdb's listed CDR3 is given. The chain is built from TRBV2 and TRBJ1-2. Germline V gene lookup returns CDR1 SNHLY and CDR2 FYNNEI. Counting both end residues, the CDR3 totals 10 amino acids. CDR3 in amino acids: CASSVRKLKA.

V and J are TRBV7-6 and TRBJ2-3; D unresolved. The CDR3 extends over 14 amino acids. Germline V gene data show CDR1 as SGHVS and CDR2 as FNYEAQ. V was cut by 3 bases and J by 0 bases, with 7 bases left in between. As DNA, the CDR3 is TGTGCCAGCAGCTTTGGCCCTAGCACAGATACGCAGTATTTT. It encodes CASSFGPSTDTQYF.

There are a few counts of this clone. V gene TRBV5-8 combines with J gene TRBJ2-2, with TRBD1 as a possible D gene (6 bases). The CDR3 contains 14 residues. Germline CDR1 and CDR2: SGHTS and YDEGEE. V lost 4 bases, J lost 7 bases, and 14 bases lay in between. CDR3 DNA sequence: TGTGCCAGCAGCCCAGGGGAAAATAGCGGGGAGCTGTTTTTT. Residues: CASSPGENSGELFF.

The rearrangement uses TRBV7-2 and TRBJ2-3, with 11 positions matching TRBD2. Germline CDR1 reads SGHTA; CDR2 reads FQGNSA. The CDR3 runs 15 residues. With 5 bases clipped from V and 4 bases from J, the junction kept 5 bases outside the gene matches. CDR3 nucleotide sequence: TGTGCCAGCAGCCCACTAGCGGGAGTTGCAGATACGCAGTATTTT. It specifies CASSPLAGVADTQYF.

The chain uses TRBV6-5 and TRBJ2-3; no firm D call. V was pared by 10 bases and J by 5 bases, with 10 bases between. The CDR3 is 11 amino acids. Germline V CDR1 and CDR2: MNHEY, SVGAGI. CDR3 sequence: CATTTRDTQYF. The CDR3 bases are TGTGCCACCACTACGCGAGATACGCAGTATTTT.

The rearrangement uses TRBV7-9 and TRBJ1-5; D may be TRBD1 (6 bases). Per the germline V gene, CDR1 is SEHNR and CDR2 is FQNEAQ (reference sequence). The CDR3 is 14 residues long. Trimming shortened V by 4 bases and J by 4 bases, and 11 bases separated the two germline ends. CDR3 coding DNA: TGTGCCAGCAGCTACCAGGGGCCGAATCAGCCCCAGCATTTT. It is translated as CASSYQGPNQPQHF.

CDR3: CSTIPGQGTGEQFF. CDR3 nucleotides: TGCAGCACCATCCCGGGACAGGGAACAGGGGAGCAGTTCTTC. This chain links TRBV29-1 with TRBJ2-1, with TRBD1 identical over 9 bases. The CDR3 totals 14 residues. Trimming cost V 8 bases and J 10 bases; bases outside gene matches: 15. Germline lookup yields CDR1 SQVTM and CDR2 ANQGSEA.

The chain uses TRBV7-9 and TRBJ2-7; D is uncertain. The CDR3 runs to 12 residues. Per germline, CDR1 SEHNR and CDR2 FQNEAQ (reference sequence). Trimming cost V 6 bases and J 7 bases, with 13 bases left between them. Here the CDR3 reads CASSLDDKEQYF. In DNA form, the CDR3 reads TGTGCCAGCAGTCTAGACGATAAGGAGCAGTACTTC.

The rearrangement links TRBV14 to TRBJ1-1, with TRBD1 identical over 11 bases. Germline CDR1 SGHDN, CDR2 FVKESK. The CDR3 runs to 16 residues. V was clipped by 4 bases and J by 2 bases; unmatched bases: 6. The CDR3, as DNA: TGTGCCAGCAGCCGAGGGACAGGGGGAGCCAACACTGAAGCTTTCTTT. As protein: CASSRGTGGANTEAFF.

The rearrangement joins TRBV4-1 to TRBJ1-2, with TRBD1 matching over 7 bases. The CDR3 runs 16 residues. The J segment lost 4 bases and the V segment lost 0 bases, leaving 8 bases of the junction unmatched. Looked up from germline, CDR1 is MGHRA and CDR2 is YSYEKL. The CDR3 is CASSQDEDRALYGYTF. CDR3 nucleotide sequence: TGCGCCAGCAGCCAAGATGAAGACAGGGCTCTCTATGGCTACACCTTC.

This clone was recorded once. The identical CDR3 is also encoded by other nucleotide sequences in the sample. This rearrangement joins TRBV6-5 to TRBJ2-7; D remains unclear. Trimming left V 5 bases short and J 0 bases short, with 5 bases between. The CDR3 is 12 residues long. CDR1 is MNHEY, CDR2 SVGAGI, per germline. CDR3 amino acids: CASSPSSYEQYF. For the CDR3, the DNA is TGTGCCAGCAGTCCGTCCTCCTACGAGCAGTACTTC.

This chain joins TRBV19 and TRBJ1-2, with TRBD1 matching over 8 bases. The germline V gene has CDR1 LNHDA and CDR2 SQIVND (reference sequence). V was clipped by 7 bases and J by 4 bases; unmatched bases: 5. This CDR3 comprises 13 residues. CDR3 loop: CASTWDRSYGYTF. CDR3 bases: TGTGCCAGTACGTGGGACAGGAGCTATGGCTACACCTTC.

This chain uses TRBV9 with TRBJ2-2, with TRBD2 matching over 10 bases. CDR3 length: 18 residues. Per the germline V gene, CDR1 is SGDLS and CDR2 is YYNGEE. Unmatched junction bases numbered 10, after V lost 4 bases and J lost 1 base. CDR3 sequence: CASSRNSAGGVNTGELFF. Written as DNA, the CDR3 is TGTGCCAGCAGCCGCAACTCAGCGGGAGGGGTGAACACCGGGGAGCTGTTTTTT.

The chain has TRBV27 and TRBJ1-5; no definite D call. CDR3 length: 11 residues. Germline CDR1 MNHEY, CDR2 SMNVEV (reference sequence). Trimming cost V 8 bases and J 9 bases, with 11 bases left between them. Here the CDR3 reads CASGSPGPQHF. CDR3 bases: TGTGCCAGCGGCTCGCCGGGGCCCCAGCATTTT.